This is a list of T cell receptor beta chains from one sample in a study of human thymus T cells. TCRdb keeps only in-frame clones here, not all; method: immunoSEQ multiplex PCR. The data hold 60,000 to 75,000 clones, with 85% to 95% observed a single time. Sequencing input: thymus tissue. These receptors came from a girl under three years old with a congenital heart defect but otherwise immunologically healthy. CDR3s include the opening cysteine and the closing phenylalanine or tryptophan. Fields, in order: J gene, D gene, V gene, clone size, CDR3 protein, CDR3 DNA. A D gene is named only where the DNA matches it firmly. Rows may omit the clone size; those that give it use once, few, many or a size class.

TRBJ1-1,NA,TRBV19,NA,CASQLSGLSAAEAFF,TGTGCCAGCCAACTCTCGGGACTCTCCGCCGCTGAAGCTTTCTTT
TRBJ1-2,NA,TRBV5-1,NA,CASRLNTRDYGYTF,TGCGCCAGCAGGCTAAACACGAGGGACTATGGCTACACCTTC
TRBJ2-1,NA,TRBV29-1,NA,CSGSAQGGYNEQFF,TGCAGCGGATCAGCTCAGGGAGGCTACAATGAGCAGTTCTTC
TRBJ2-3,TRBD2,TRBV18,NA,CASSQGLAGLTDTQYF,TGTGCCAGCTCACAGGGACTAGCGGGACTCACAGATACGCAGTATTTT
TRBJ2-2,TRBD1,TRBV6-5,NA,CASSQSGGGTGELFF,TGTGCCAGCAGCCAGTCAGGGGGTGGCACCGGGGAGCTGTTTTTT
TRBJ1-2,NA,TRBV5-1,NA,CASSFGQAANYGYTF,TGCGCCAGCAGCTTCGGGCAGGCAGCTAACTATGGCTACACCTTC
TRBJ2-3,TRBD2,TRBV25-1,NA,CASSESDRGREYF,TGTGCCAGCAGTGAGTCGGATCGAGGGAGGGAGTATTTT
TRBJ2-7,NA,TRBV7-9,NA,CASSTSTGFYEQYF,TGTGCCAGCAGCACCTCGACAGGATTCTACGAGCAGTACTTC
TRBJ2-2,TRBD2,TRBV2,once,CASSEGLAGGWWELFF,TGTGCCAGCAGTGAAGGACTAGCGGGAGGCTGGTGGGAGCTGTTTTTT
TRBJ2-5,NA,TRBV28,NA,CASSAYVRPAQLRETQYF,TGTGCCAGCAGTGCCTATGTAAGACCAGCCCAGCTCCGGGAGACCCAGTACTTC
TRBJ2-3,NA,TRBV25-1,NA,CASRRSGTDTQYF,TGTGCCAGCAGACGCTCGGGCACAGATACGCAGTATTTT
TRBJ2-1,TRBD2,TRBV5-1,NA,CASSLALGLAGGPNNEQFF,TGCGCCAGCAGCTTGGCACTGGGACTAGCGGGAGGGCCTAACAATGAGCAGTTCTTC
TRBJ1-1,NA,TRBV5-3,NA,CARSFPIDGTEAFF,TGTGCCAGAAGCTTTCCCATTGATGGCACTGAAGCTTTCTTT
TRBJ1-5,NA,TRBV7-8,NA,CASSPRQSGPNQPQHF,TGTGCCAGCAGCCCCCGACAGTCGGGCCCCAATCAGCCCCAGCATTTT
TRBJ2-5,TRBD2,TRBV30,few,CAWSLASGTGNRQETQYF,TGTGCCTGGAGTTTGGCTAGCGGGACGGGGAATCGGCAAGAGACCCAGTACTTC
TRBJ2-3,TRBD2,TRBV28,NA,CASSPWGGVTSGTPAADTQYF,TGTGCCAGCAGTCCCTGGGGGGGGGTGACTAGCGGGACCCCAGCGGCAGATACGCAGTATTTT
TRBJ1-1,TRBD1,TRBV19,NA,CASSIRGQAMNTEAFF,TGTGCCAGTAGTATAAGGGGACAGGCGATGAACACTGAAGCTTTCTTT
TRBJ2-1,TRBD2,TRBV4-1,NA,CASSQGLAGARFPNEQFF,TGCGCCAGCAGCCAAGGACTAGCGGGAGCCCGTTTCCCCAATGAGCAGTTCTTC
TRBJ2-5,NA,TRBV5-4,NA,CASSLPAGPRGETQYF,TGTGCCAGCAGCTTACCAGCGGGCCCAAGAGGGGAGACCCAGTACTTC
TRBJ2-7,NA,TRBV12-5,NA,CASGFYRESYEQYF,TGTGCTAGTGGTTTCTATCGGGAATCCTACGAGCAGTACTTC
TRBJ2-7,NA,TRBV7-2,NA,CASSQVSGYEQYF,TGTGCCAGCAGCCAGGTTTCAGGGTACGAGCAGTACTTC
TRBJ2-2,TRBD2,TRBV19,NA,CASKGKREGSTGELFF,TGTGCCAGTAAGGGAAAGCGGGAGGGCAGCACCGGGGAGCTGTTTTTT
TRBJ1-1,NA,TRBV14,NA,CASSQDPGRGPVNTEAFF,TGTGCCAGCAGCCAAGATCCGGGACGGGGACCCGTGAACACTGAAGCTTTCTTT
TRBJ2-3,TRBD1,TRBV6-4,NA,CASSPPGQYRDTQYF,TGTGCCAGCAGTCCCCCGGGACAGTATCGAGATACGCAGTATTTT
TRBJ2-7,TRBD2,TRBV28,NA,CASSYRSGATTYEQYF,TGTGCCAGCAGTTACAGAAGCGGGGCCACAACCTACGAGCAGTACTTC
TRBJ1-1,NA,TRBV29-1,NA,CSVEDRAEATEAFF,TGCAGCGTTGAAGATCGGGCTGAGGCCACTGAAGCTTTCTTT
TRBJ2-1,NA,TRBV9,NA,CASSVPTGTSYNEQFF,TGTGCCAGCAGCGTACCCACAGGAACCTCCTACAATGAGCAGTTCTTC
TRBJ2-7,TRBD2,TRBV9,NA,CASNQTGTSEALEQYF,TGTGCCAGCAACCAGACCGGGACTAGCGAAGCCCTCGAGCAGTACTTC
TRBJ1-1,NA,TRBV6-5,NA,CASSYLGLGNTEAFF,TGTGCCAGCAGTTACCTGGGGCTCGGGAACACTGAAGCTTTCTTT
TRBJ1-5,NA,TRBV19,NA,CASSMREEFNSNQPQHF,TGTGCCAGTAGTATGAGGGAGGAGTTCAATAGCAATCAGCCCCAGCATTTT
TRBJ1-3,NA,TRBV7-6,NA,CASSLVPPAARPGNTIYF,TGTGCCAGCAGCTTAGTCCCCCCCGCAGCCCGACCTGGAAACACCATATATTTT
TRBJ2-7,TRBD2,TRBV19,NA,CASSHSGTSGSYEQYF,TGTGCCAGTAGTCACTCCGGGACTAGCGGCTCCTACGAGCAGTACTTC
TRBJ1-5,NA,TRBV7-2,NA,CASSLAVAGVVGQPQHF,TGTGCCAGCAGCTTAGCCGTGGCGGGGGTGGTGGGTCAGCCCCAGCATTTT
TRBJ2-2,TRBD2,TRBV2,NA,CASRTSGSAGELFF,TGTGCCAGCAGGACTAGCGGGAGTGCCGGGGAGCTGTTTTTT
TRBJ2-2,TRBD2,TRBV7-6,NA,CASSLGLAGRSNTGELFF,TGTGCCAGCAGCTTAGGACTAGCGGGAAGATCGAACACCGGGGAGCTGTTTTTT